The entry below gives a single TCR beta chain sequence along with its context. The record originates from a study of response to subunit inactivated influenza vaccine. MiXCR, run by TCRdb on the RT-PCR reads, gives a single entry per CDR3 protein. The sample records 860,000 or so distinct CDR3 sequences, over 20% being singletons. The junction had 8 bases not matched to a gene; V was cut back by 2 bases and J by 3 bases. This CDR3 spans 16 amino acids. Per germline, CDR1 SGDLS and CDR2 YYNGEE. V gene TRBV9 combines with J gene TRBJ2-5; 9 bases are shared with TRBD2. Material: PBMCs from blood, obtained around 5 days after vaccination. This receptor was identified in a man in his forties or fifties who received an inactivated influenza vaccine. CDR3 region: CASSVSSSGVEETQYF. As DNA, the CDR3 is TGTGCCAGCAGCGTTTCTTCTAGCGGGGTAGAAGAGACCCAGTACTTC.